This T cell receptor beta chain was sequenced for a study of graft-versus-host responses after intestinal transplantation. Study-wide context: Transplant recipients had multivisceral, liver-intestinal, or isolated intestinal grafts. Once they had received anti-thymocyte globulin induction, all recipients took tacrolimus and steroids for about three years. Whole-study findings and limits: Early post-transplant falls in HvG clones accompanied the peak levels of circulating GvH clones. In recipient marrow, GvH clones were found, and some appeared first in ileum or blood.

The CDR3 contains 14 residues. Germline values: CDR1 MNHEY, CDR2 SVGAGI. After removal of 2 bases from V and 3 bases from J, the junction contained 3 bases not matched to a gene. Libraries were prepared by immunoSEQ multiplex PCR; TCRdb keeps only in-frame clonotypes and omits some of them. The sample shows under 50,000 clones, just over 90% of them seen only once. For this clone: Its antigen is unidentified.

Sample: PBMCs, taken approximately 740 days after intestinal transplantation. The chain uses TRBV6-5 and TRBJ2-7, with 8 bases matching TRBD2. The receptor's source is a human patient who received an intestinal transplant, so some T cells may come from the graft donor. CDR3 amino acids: CASSYGLAGYEQYF. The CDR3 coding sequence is TGTGCCAGCAGTTACGGGCTAGCGGGCTACGAGCAGTACTTC.